One T cell receptor beta chain is described in this entry. What it binds is unknown. Every subset's genomic DNA went evenly onto several immunoSEQ plates. The assay was immunoSEQ multiplex PCR, and TCRdb's table has in-frame clones only and misses some. This table has approximately 1.4 million clones, 98% appearing once. The sample comes from a study of shared clonotypes between healthy human individuals. Findings and caveats of the study: Shared clonotypes across all four donors exceeded non-shared ones in generation probability. A small donor pool kept down the genetic and exposure-history diversity that was represented.

Germline V gene data show CDR1 as MNHEY and CDR2 as SMNVEV (reference sequence). Between the trimmed V and J ends, which lost 3 bases and 8 bases, there was a span of 20 bases. This CDR3 contains 16 residues. Material for sequencing was naive CD4+ T cells sorted from blood. Regarding subset: CD45RA+ positively selected. The source is a man aged 25 to 45 in good health. The genes are TRBV27 and TRBJ2-1, with D possibly being TRBD2 (6 bases). CDR3 residues: CASSFGTASGEDEQFF. The DNA of the CDR3 is TGTGCCAGCAGTTTTGGGACGGCGTCGGGGGAGGATGAGCAGTTCTTC.